This TCR beta chain was captured in a study of identical twins. The study, taken as a whole, reports: Sequences that were out-of-frame, alpha and twin-shared displayed an excess of low generation probability.

TCRdb passed the 5' RACE reads through MiXCR, listing each CDR3 protein once. The sample contains about 700,000 distinct CDR3 sequences, over 5% of which appear only once. The length of the CDR3 is 12 residues. In germline, CDR1 is MNHEY, CDR2 SVGAGI. V was cut by 7 bases and J by 4 bases, with 10 bases left in between. In its sample, this clonotype was seen many times. The target antigen is unknown. V gene TRBV6-5 combines with J gene TRBJ1-1, with no clear D. Sequencing was done on a sample of naive T cells sorted from blood. The TCR comes from a young man in good health. The CDR3 sequence is CASTDMGTEAFF. DNA of the CDR3: TGTGCCAGCACCGACATGGGCACTGAAGCTTTCTTT.